This T cell receptor (beta chain) was obtained from a study of blood T cell repertoires in COVID-19. Study information: Italy, Spain and the United States were the sources of the convalescent and acute COVID-19 samples.

Germline V gene lookup returns CDR1 SNHLY and CDR2 FYNNEI. The CDR3 length is 16 residues. The assay was immunoSEQ multiplex PCR, and TCRdb's table has in-frame clones only and misses some. Of about 82,000 clones detected, 65% to 85% appear once; the ten largest clones hold more than 15%. With respect to this clone: One end of the junction does not line up with germline, which may come from a read error.

Input material: peripheral blood. The source is a woman aged 55 to 70 with acute or convalescent COVID-19. V is TRBV2 and J is TRBJ1-1; the D is unclear. CDR3 in amino acids: CASSQATDKLNTEAFF. The CDR3 bases are TGTGCCAGCAGTCAAGCCACTGACAAGCTGAACACTGAAGCTTTCTTT. The full variable domain, its missing parts supplied by reference TRBV2 and TRBJ1-1, is EPEVTQTPSHQVTQMGQEVILRCVPISNHLYFYWYRQILGQKVEFLVSFYNNEISEKSEIFDDQFSVERPDGSNFTLKIRSTKLEDSAMYFCASSQATDKLNTEAFFGQGTRLTVV.